The 4 T cell receptor beta chains in this list originate from one sample, sequenced in a study of blood T cell repertoires in COVID-19. Some clones are missing from TCRdb's copy, which holds only in-frame ones; the method was immunoSEQ multiplex PCR. Among fewer than 250,000 clones listed, approximately 85% were seen once. Material: peripheral blood. The source of these receptors is a woman over 75 with COVID-19, enrolled during active disease.

CDR3 nucleotides: TGCGCCAGCAGCAACGACGGGAGGGTTGACAATGAGCAGTTCTTC. It codes for CASSNDGRVDNEQFF. This chain links TRBV5-1 with TRBJ2-1, with 8 bases identical to TRBD2. The CDR3 loop spans 15 amino acids. From germline, CDR1 is SGHRS and CDR2 YFSETQ. Germline trimming cut 4 bases from V and 5 bases from J; bases unmatched to any gene: 8.

The chain employs TRBV10-1 and TRBJ1-4; D is uncertain. The CDR3 runs to 13 residues. Trimming left V 9 bases short and J 4 bases short, with 12 bases between. Germline V CDR1 and CDR2: WNHNN, SYGVQD (reference sequence). The CDR3 nucleotides are TGCGCCAGTTCCCGGACTGGTAATGAAAAACTGTTTTTT. The encoded protein is CASSRTGNEKLFF.

This clone was recorded only once. The chain uses TRBV7-9 and TRBJ1-1; the match to TRBD1 covers 7 bases. CDR1 is SEHNR, CDR2 FQNEAQ, per germline (reference sequence). J lost 13 bases, V lost 4 bases, and 12 bases had no gene match. CDR3 length: 13 amino acids. Here the CDR3 reads CASSSLTGVYDFF. CDR3 DNA sequence: TGTGCCAGCAGCTCACTAACAGGGGTGTATGATTTCTTT.

This chain uses TRBV3-1 (or the pseudogene TRBV3-2) with TRBJ1-6; D unclear. V shed 7 bases and J shed 9 bases, with 13 bases lying between them. Germline V gene sequence: CDR1 LGHDT, CDR2 YNNKEL (reference sequence). This CDR3 comprises 13 residues. CDR3: CASTQLSGSPLHF. For the CDR3, the DNA is TGTGCCAGCACCCAGTTGAGTGGTTCACCCCTCCACTTT.